These T cell receptor beta chains were read from a single sample in a study of blood T cell repertoires in COVID-19. The table came from immunoSEQ multiplex PCR; TCRdb's copy has only in-frame clones and leaves some out. Found here are some 390,000 clones, nearly 90% of them singletons; the top ten hold 1.7%. Sequencing was done on a sample of PBMCs or T cells enriched from blood (not recorded which). All receptors derive from a woman in her thirties who had recovered from COVID-19. The CDR3 runs from the conserved cysteine through the conserved F or W. The D gene is left open where the match is weak. Only some rows state a clone size, as once, few, many or a class for expanded clones.

clone_size: .
j_call: TRBJ1-5
v_call: TRBV4-1
d_call: .
cdr3_nt: TGCGCCAGCAGCCAAGCTATGGGGAGCCATCAGCCCCAGCATTTT
cdr3_aa: CASSQAMGSHQPQHF

clone_size: .
j_call: TRBJ2-5
v_call: TRBV5-4
d_call: TRBD2
cdr3_nt: TGTGCCAGCAGTCAGACTAGCGGGGGTGAGACCCAGTACTTC
cdr3_aa: CASSQTSGGETQYF

clone_size: .
j_call: TRBJ2-7
v_call: TRBV30
d_call: .
cdr3_nt: TGTGCCTGGAGGGCAGAAGGACACCCAGAGCAGTACTTC
cdr3_aa: CAWRAEGHPEQYF

clone_size: .
j_call: TRBJ2-1
v_call: TRBV18
d_call: .
cdr3_nt: TGTGCCAGCTCACCGCTCGGGGGTAGCTCCTACAATGAGCAGTTCTTC
cdr3_aa: CASSPLGGSSYNEQFF

clone_size: .
j_call: TRBJ2-2
v_call: TRBV4-2
d_call: .
cdr3_nt: TGTGCCAGCAGCCAAGCAGGGGATGTGGAGTTTAACACCGGGGAGCTGTTTTTT
cdr3_aa: CASSQAGDVEFNTGELFF

clone_size: .
j_call: TRBJ2-3
v_call: TRBV30
d_call: .
cdr3_nt: TGTGCCTGGAGTAGCTCCCCCGATACGCAGTATTTT
cdr3_aa: CAWSSSPDTQYF

clone_size: .
j_call: TRBJ2-2
v_call: TRBV13
d_call: TRBD2
cdr3_nt: TGTGCCAGCAGCCCCGGGACTAGCGATGACGGGGAGCTGTTTTTT
cdr3_aa: CASSPGTSDDGELFF

clone_size: .
j_call: TRBJ2-7
v_call: TRBV6-1
d_call: TRBD1
cdr3_nt: TGTGCCAGCAGTGGCCGGGACAGGGGGGGCCCCTACGAGCAGTACTTC
cdr3_aa: CASSGRDRGGPYEQYF

clone_size: .
j_call: TRBJ2-3
v_call: TRBV15
d_call: .
cdr3_nt: TGTGCCACCAGCAGAGATGGCGGGGCGACAGATACGCAGTATTTT
cdr3_aa: CATSRDGGATDTQYF

clone_size: .
j_call: TRBJ1-1
v_call: TRBV9
d_call: TRBD1
cdr3_nt: TGTGCCAGCAGCGCACCTCGGGCAGGGGGCGTCCCTGAAGCTTTCTTT
cdr3_aa: CASSAPRAGGVPEAFF

clone_size: .
j_call: TRBJ2-7
v_call: TRBV5-4
d_call: .
cdr3_nt: TGTGCCAGCACCCCCGGTCCCGCCGACGAGCAGTACTTC
cdr3_aa: CASTPGPADEQYF

clone_size: .
j_call: TRBJ2-2
v_call: TRBV5-4
d_call: .
cdr3_nt: TGTGCCAGCAGCCGACCCACAGGGACGGTAATGGGAGGGGAGCTGTTTTTT
cdr3_aa: CASSRPTGTVMGGELFF

clone_size: .
j_call: TRBJ1-4
v_call: TRBV5-1
d_call: .
cdr3_nt: TGCGCCAGCAGCCCGGGATTAGATGAAAAACTGTTTTTT
cdr3_aa: CASSPGLDEKLFF

clone_size: .
j_call: TRBJ1-5
v_call: TRBV27
d_call: TRBD1
cdr3_nt: TGTGCCAGCAGTTTATTAGGCGGGACAGGGAATCAGCCCCAGCATTTT
cdr3_aa: CASSLLGGTGNQPQHF

clone_size: .
j_call: TRBJ2-7
v_call: TRBV7-2
d_call: TRBD1
cdr3_nt: TGTGCCAGCAGCATTCGGACAGGGATGTGGGAGCAGTACTTC
cdr3_aa: CASSIRTGMWEQYF

clone_size: .
j_call: TRBJ2-1
v_call: TRBV4-3
d_call: TRBD2
cdr3_nt: TGCGCCAGCAGCCAAGATTCCCCTTGGACTAGCTCCTACAATGAGCAGTTCTTC
cdr3_aa: CASSQDSPWTSSYNEQFF

clone_size: .
j_call: TRBJ1-2
v_call: TRBV2
d_call: .
cdr3_nt: TGTGCCAGCAGTCCCGGGACTTTTGTTTCTAACTATGGCTACACCTTC
cdr3_aa: CASSPGTFVSNYGYTF

clone_size: .
j_call: TRBJ2-1
v_call: TRBV18
d_call: TRBD1
cdr3_nt: TGTGCCAGCTCTCCCTCAGGGGGCCAATACAATGAGCAGTTCTTC
cdr3_aa: CASSPSGGQYNEQFF

clone_size: .
j_call: TRBJ1-2
v_call: TRBV5-6
d_call: .
cdr3_nt: TGTGCCAGCAGCTTGGCCGGGGGTGGCTACACCTTC
cdr3_aa: CASSLAGGGYTF

clone_size: .
j_call: TRBJ2-6
v_call: TRBV5-1
d_call: TRBD1
cdr3_nt: TGCGCCAGCAGCCCGGGACAGCCCCTCGGTCTTACCAACGTCCTGACTTTC
cdr3_aa: CASSPGQPLGLTNVLTF

clone_size: .
j_call: TRBJ2-5
v_call: TRBV5-1
d_call: TRBD1
cdr3_nt: TGCGCCAGCAGGGACGGACAGGGGATTGGTGAGACCCAGTACTTC
cdr3_aa: CASRDGQGIGETQYF

clone_size: .
j_call: TRBJ1-3
v_call: TRBV19
d_call: TRBD1
cdr3_nt: TGTGCCAGTAGGCGGACAGGGGCCGGAAACACCATATATTTT
cdr3_aa: CASRRTGAGNTIYF

clone_size: .
j_call: TRBJ2-3
v_call: TRBV19
d_call: .
cdr3_nt: TGTGCCAGTAGTATAGGAGTCGGGAATCCCCCAGATACGCAGTATTTT
cdr3_aa: CASSIGVGNPPDTQYF

clone_size: .
j_call: TRBJ2-2
v_call: TRBV29-1
d_call: .
cdr3_nt: TGCAGCGTTGAAGGTCAGGGGACCCCCCACGGGGAGCTGTTTTTT
cdr3_aa: CSVEGQGTPHGELFF

clone_size: few
j_call: TRBJ1-4
v_call: TRBV5-1
d_call: TRBD1
cdr3_nt: TGCGCCAGCAGCAGGGGGGACAGTTATGAAAAACTGTTTTTT
cdr3_aa: CASSRGDSYEKLFF

clone_size: once
j_call: TRBJ2-7
v_call: TRBV27
d_call: .
cdr3_nt: TGTGCCAGCAGTTTTGCCTCCCAGGGTTACGAGCAGTACTTC
cdr3_aa: CASSFASQGYEQYF

clone_size: few
j_call: TRBJ2-1
v_call: TRBV13
d_call: .
cdr3_nt: TGTGCCAGCAGTTTACAGGGCGAAGGACCAAATGAGCAGTTCTTC
cdr3_aa: CASSLQGEGPNEQFF

clone_size: .
j_call: TRBJ2-5
v_call: TRBV20-1
d_call: .
cdr3_nt: TGCAGTGCTAGTGGGCGGGCCACACAAGAGACCCAGTACTTC
cdr3_aa: CSASGRATQETQYF

clone_size: .
j_call: TRBJ2-7
v_call: TRBV7-9
d_call: TRBD1
cdr3_nt: TGTGCCAGCAGCCCTTCGACAGGGGGCTACGAGCAGTACTTC
cdr3_aa: CASSPSTGGYEQYF

clone_size: .
j_call: TRBJ1-1
v_call: TRBV18
d_call: .
cdr3_nt: TGTGCCAGCTCATCTTGGACATACACTGAAGCTTTCTTT
cdr3_aa: CASSSWTYTEAFF

clone_size: .
j_call: TRBJ2-2
v_call: TRBV6-2/TRBV6-3
d_call: TRBD1
cdr3_nt: TGTGCCAGCAGTTACTCTGGAGGACAGGGGGAATCCGGGGAGCTGTTTTTT
cdr3_aa: CASSYSGGQGESGELFF

clone_size: .
j_call: TRBJ2-7
v_call: TRBV27
d_call: .
cdr3_nt: TGTGCCAGCAGTAGGGGCTACGAGCAGTACTTC
cdr3_aa: CASSRGYEQYF

clone_size: .
j_call: TRBJ2-7
v_call: TRBV6-5
d_call: .
cdr3_nt: TGTGCCAGCAAGAGGTCCTACGAGCAGTACTTC
cdr3_aa: CASKRSYEQYF

clone_size: .
j_call: TRBJ2-3
v_call: TRBV10-2
d_call: .
cdr3_nt: TGCGCCAGCAGTGATTCGACAGGCAGAGATACGCAGTATTTT
cdr3_aa: CASSDSTGRDTQYF

clone_size: .
j_call: TRBJ1-2
v_call: TRBV7-9
d_call: TRBD1
cdr3_nt: TGTGCCAGCAGCGGGACAGGAGAGGACTATGGCTACACCTTC
cdr3_aa: CASSGTGEDYGYTF

clone_size: .
j_call: TRBJ1-5
v_call: TRBV19
d_call: .
cdr3_nt: TGTGCCAGTAGTATAGTAGGGGGCAATCAGCCCCAGCATTTT
cdr3_aa: CASSIVGGNQPQHF

clone_size: .
j_call: TRBJ2-7
v_call: TRBV13
d_call: .
cdr3_nt: TGTGCCAGCAGCTTAGGACAGGGATACTACGAGCAGTACTTC
cdr3_aa: CASSLGQGYYEQYF

clone_size: .
j_call: TRBJ1-5
v_call: TRBV6-5
d_call: .
cdr3_nt: TGTGCCAGCAGTTATCCCGCCGGGAACAACAATCAGCCCCAGCATTTT
cdr3_aa: CASSYPAGNNNQPQHF

clone_size: .
j_call: TRBJ2-3
v_call: TRBV7-3
d_call: .
cdr3_nt: TGTGCCAGCAGCACCGACAGTGTAGATACGCAGTATTTT
cdr3_aa: CASSTDSVDTQYF

clone_size: .
j_call: TRBJ1-6
v_call: TRBV11-2
d_call: TRBD1
cdr3_nt: TGTGCCAGCAGCTTCGGGACAGTGAATTCACCCCTCCACTTT
cdr3_aa: CASSFGTVNSPLHF

clone_size: .
j_call: TRBJ1-1
v_call: TRBV29-1
d_call: .
cdr3_nt: TGCAGCGTCCTACTGCGTGGGAGGGCTGAAGCTTTCTTT
cdr3_aa: CSVLLRGRAEAFF

clone_size: .
j_call: TRBJ2-3
v_call: TRBV14
d_call: .
cdr3_nt: TGTGCCAGCAGCCAAGATGAAGCCTACACAGATACGCAGTATTTT
cdr3_aa: CASSQDEAYTDTQYF